The 2 T cell receptor beta chains listed next were all sequenced from one sample in a study of spatial heterogeneity in lung cancer. Study-wide points: Mutation tallies in tumors tracked expanded intratumoral alpha and beta TCR counts.

For these TCRs, the target antigens are not known. One entry per CDR3 protein, called by TCRdb with MiXCR from the 5' RACE reads. There are more than 3,500 distinct CDR3 sequences in the sample; roughly 26% occur only once, and around 14% lies in the top ten. Time point of the sample: sample taken at primary tumor resection. This sample comprised lung tumor tissue, obtained at surgery. These receptors came from a male donor with early-stage non-small cell lung cancer.

Regarding this clonotype: The library was designed around alpha chains, so this beta chain is a stray read whose abundance carries little weight. V usage is TRBV24-1 and J usage is TRBJ2-1; D is ambiguous. Germline V gives CDR1 KGHDR, CDR2 SFDVKD. The CDR3 has 18 amino acids. The V gene lost 5 bases and the J gene lost 2 bases, with 21 bases spanning the gap. As DNA, the CDR3 is TGTGCCACCAGTGCGTCTTACTTAGTAGACGATCCCTACAATGAGCAGTTCTTC. As protein: CATSASYLVDDPYNEQFF.

The table lists this clonotype with many counts. The size of this beta chain means little, since it is a stray read in a library made for alpha chains. The genes are TRBV2 and TRBJ2-2; the D is unclear. V dropped 3 bases and J dropped 3 bases, with 11 bases sitting between them. From germline, CDR1 is SNHLY and CDR2 FYNNEI. The CDR3 sequence is 15 residues long. The CDR3 spells CASSDPGVYTGELFF. CDR3 coding DNA: TGTGCCAGCAGTGATCCCGGCGTGTACACCGGGGAGCTGTTTTTT.